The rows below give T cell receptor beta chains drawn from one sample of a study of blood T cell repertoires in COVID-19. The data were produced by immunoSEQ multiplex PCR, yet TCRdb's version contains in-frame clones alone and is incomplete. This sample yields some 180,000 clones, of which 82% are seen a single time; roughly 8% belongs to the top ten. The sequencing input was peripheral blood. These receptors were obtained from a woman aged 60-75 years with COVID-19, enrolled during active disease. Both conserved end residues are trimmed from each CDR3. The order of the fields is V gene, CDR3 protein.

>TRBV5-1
ASRAATSPTGELF
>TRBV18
ASSPRTESYGYT
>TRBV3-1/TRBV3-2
ASSQGQLTYGYT
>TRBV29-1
SVVGLAGDGTQY
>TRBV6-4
ASSFNRGLVEAF
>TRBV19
ASSIGPPDRSAGELF
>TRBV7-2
ASSLTGVSNQPQH
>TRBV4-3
ASSQSRLAGGSSYEQY
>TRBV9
ASSVGALIDTQY
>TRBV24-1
ATSDWTSGTGELF
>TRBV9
ASSVEVTSPANEQF
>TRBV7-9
ASTSDRSLLELF
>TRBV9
ASSVDPGIYNSPLH
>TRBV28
ASRAGSNTQY
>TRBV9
ASSVPTSGGVGELF
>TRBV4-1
ASSPEYMNTEAF
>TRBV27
ASSSRQIEGARLRLF
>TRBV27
ASSAYSGGALVEQF
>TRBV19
ASSMGSTMNTEAF
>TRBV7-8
ASSPGFSADTQY